These T cell receptor beta chains were read from a single sample in a study of radiotherapy plus CTLA-4 blockade in lung cancer. Only in-frame clones appear in the TCRdb table, and some are missing; sequencing was by immunoSEQ multiplex PCR. The data contain roughly 110,000 clones, approximately 87% of them singletons. The source material was peripheral blood, sampled from a patient treated with radiotherapy plus ipilimumab. The receptor source for this set is a human donor with non-small cell lung cancer that progressed on radiotherapy plus ipilimumab. Some clones in this sample may be carry-over from other donors' samples. CDR3s include the opening cysteine and the closing phenylalanine or tryptophan. The D gene is left open where the match is weak. The size of a clone is reported for some rows only, either as once, few or many, or as a class for expanded clones.

>TRBJ1-2|NA|NA|TRBV6-5
CASSYSSYGANYGYTF
TGTGCCAGCAGTTACTCGAGTTACGGAGCTAACTATGGCTACACCTTC
>TRBJ2-2|NA|NA|TRBV19
CASKLWGTSNTGELFF
TGTGCCAGTAAGCTTTGGGGAACATCGAACACCGGGGAGCTGTTTTTT
>TRBJ1-4|NA|NA|TRBV5-1
CASSPRASNEKLIF
TGCGCCAGCAGCCCCCGAGCGAGTAATGAAAAACTGATTTTT
>TRBJ2-1|once|NA|TRBV7-2
CASSLQTRLEQFF
TGTGCCAGCAGCTTACAAACTAGGCTTGAGCAGTTCTTC
>TRBJ1-4|NA|NA|TRBV5-1
CASSPELDREKLFF
TGCGCCAGCAGCCCAGAACTCGACAGGGAAAAACTGTTTTTT
>TRBJ2-1|NA|NA|TRBV5-6
CASSLARRDNEQFF
TGTGCCAGCAGCCTCGCCCGGCGCGACAATGAGCAGTTCTTC
>TRBJ1-3|NA|NA|TRBV5-4
CASSLFSLNSGNTIYF
TGTGCCAGCAGCTTATTCTCCCTAAACTCTGGAAACACCATATATTTT
>TRBJ1-2|NA|TRBD1|TRBV5-1
CASSPNSGGISYGYTF
TGCGCCAGCAGCCCTAATTCAGGGGGCATTAGCTATGGCTACACCTTC
>TRBJ2-3|NA|NA|TRBV9
CASNNGRSTDTQYF
TGTGCCAGCAATAACGGGCGAAGCACAGATACGCAGTATTTT
>TRBJ2-5|NA|TRBD1|TRBV9
CASSVTGTGLETQYF
TGTGCCAGCAGCGTTACCGGGACAGGGTTGGAGACCCAGTACTTC
>TRBJ1-2|NA|NA|TRBV5-8
CASNLLRDSGYTF
TGTGCCAGCAACCTCCTCAGGGATAGTGGCTACACCTTC
>TRBJ1-1|NA|NA|TRBV5-6
CASSLGTINTEAFF
TGTGCCAGCAGCTTAGGGACCATAAACACTGAAGCTTTCTTT
>TRBJ2-1|NA|NA|TRBV11-2
CASSLLGLVYEQFF
TGTGCCAGCAGCTTATTAGGGCTAGTCTATGAGCAGTTCTTC
>TRBJ2-7|NA|NA|TRBV5-1
CASSRDGSSYEQYF
TGCGCCAGCAGCAGGGACGGGAGCTCCTACGAGCAGTACTTC
>TRBJ2-1|NA|TRBD1|TRBV10-3
CAISEPKGTGKDNEQFF
TGTGCCATCAGTGAGCCGAAAGGGACAGGGAAGGACAATGAGCAGTTCTTC
>TRBJ2-1|NA|NA|TRBV6-1
CASSDGDGGYNEQFF
TGTGCCAGCAGTGACGGCGACGGGGGCTACAATGAGCAGTTCTTC
>TRBJ1-3|NA|NA|TRBV28
CASSPPGGGTGNTIYF
TGTGCCAGCAGTCCGCCGGGGGGCGGGACTGGAAACACCATATATTTT
>TRBJ2-7|NA|NA|TRBV9
CASSDSIPGRHASEQYF
TGTGCCAGCAGCGACAGCATACCCGGGAGACATGCTAGCGAGCAGTACTTC
>TRBJ2-7|NA|NA|TRBV27
CASSFYATAYYEQYF
TGTGCCAGCAGTTTTTACGCGACAGCTTACTACGAGCAGTACTTC
>TRBJ2-4|NA|NA|TRBV7-2
CASSLGLLENIQYF
TGTGCCAGCAGCTTAGGGTTACTAGAAAACATTCAGTACTTC
>TRBJ1-4|NA|NA|TRBV9
CASSVARVDEKLFF
TGTGCCAGCAGCGTAGCAAGGGTGGACGAAAAACTGTTTTTT